The entry that follows covers one T cell receptor (beta chain) sequence. No cognate antigen has been identified for it. No much larger clonotype is one base removed from it; base qualities were not supplied. The sample originates from a study of T cell responses to AZD1222 COVID-19 vaccine (dated by TCRdb to about 2021). Broadly, across the study: A total of 230 to 250 trial participants underwent TCR sequencing, of whom some 210 received two doses of AZD1222 and about 25 received two doses of the MenACWY control vaccine. Trial participants were enrolled by age into 18-55, 56-69 and 70-plus year subgroups, with about 150, 28 and 57 TCR-sequenced participants respectively.

The CDR3 regions of human TCRbeta chains were analyzed by immunosequencing. The published analysis was carried out like this. TCRs in the repertoires were compared against a reference library of SARS-CoV-2-specific TCRs that had been generated with the MIRA antigen-specificity platform. Breadth was defined as the fraction of unique TCRs that were SARS-CoV-2-associated, and depth was defined as the fraction of total T cells that were SARS-CoV-2-associated. Using the MIRA data, each spike-specific TCR was mapped to the spike region that the TCR reacts to and placed in a CD4 or CD8 class. Log10-transformed breadth and depth values were compared by one-way ANOVA with Sidak's multiple comparisons tests. TCRdb provides this immuneACCESS table in a form limited to in-frame rearrangements. Some clones are lacking; in checked studies, under half of them reflect an unresolved V gene, and why the rest are absent is not known. The D gene and trimming were derived from the DNA, and the V and J assignments and clone size from that table. In this sample the table shows about 160,000 clones, roughly 88% of which occur a single time. Together, the top ten hold around 4.4% of the sample.

Overall study outcomes, separate from this receptor: No day 14 peak-response samples were available, so repertoires were characterized only after the peak T cell response. The whole spike protein was spanned by vaccine-associated CD4 TCRs, and dominant responses were seen in regions 160-218 and 743-854. The 56-69-year group was small, and its depth increase did not reach significance, likely because of low power. Conclusions about previously exposed vaccinees are limited, since just six AZD1222 recipients were seropositive for SARS-CoV-2 at baseline. Nearly half of unique spike-specific TCRs reportedly recognized epitopes outside regions mutated in the B.1.351 and B.1.1.7 variants. After two AZD1222 doses, spike-specific TCR breadth and depth were significantly higher than at day 0 and than in MenACWY recipients. Participants were mostly white British and included more females than males, and it was suggested by the authors that clonal diversity may have been underestimated.

In light of the paper, this sample's time point label describes: about 28 days (+/-7) after the second vaccine dose. AZD1222 recipients given second doses at about 4 weeks or at about 12 weeks were pooled, since spike-specific TCR depth and breadth were not found to differ between the two schedules. Vaccinee samples were obtained from the UK trials COV001 and COV002, which included a single-blind randomized controlled phase 2/3 trial of AZD1222 (ChAdOx1 nCoV-19) in healthy adults. For TCRbeta chain sequencing, PBMC samples from trial participants were taken at day 0 and at day 28 after the second dose. The origin of this receptor is an adult who received the AZD1222 COVID-19 vaccine. Sequencing was performed on peripheral blood, taken 28 days after the second AZD1222 dose.

The DNA reads as follows: TGTGCCAGCAGCTTAGCGCAGCGGTCCTCTGGAAACACCATATATTTT. Its translation is CASSLAQRSSGNTIYF. The chain couples TRBV13 to TRBJ1-3; no D gene is confidently identified. In the germline V gene (reference sequence), CDR1 corresponds to PRHDT and CDR2 to FYEKMQ. V is reduced by 1 base and J by 0 bases, leaving a spacing of 10 bases between them. CDR3 length: 16 amino acids, cysteine to phenylalanine. Only CDR3 DNA remains: 48 bases, in frame from the first base.